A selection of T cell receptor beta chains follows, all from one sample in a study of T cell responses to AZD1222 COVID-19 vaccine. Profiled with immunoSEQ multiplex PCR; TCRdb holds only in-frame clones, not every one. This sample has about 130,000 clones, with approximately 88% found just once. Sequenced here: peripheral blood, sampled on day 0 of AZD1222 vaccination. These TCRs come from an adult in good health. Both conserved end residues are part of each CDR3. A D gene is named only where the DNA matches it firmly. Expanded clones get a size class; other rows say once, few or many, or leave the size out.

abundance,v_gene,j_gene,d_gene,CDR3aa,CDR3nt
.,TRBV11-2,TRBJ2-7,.,CASSHRYEQYF,TGTGCCAGCAGCCACCGCTACGAGCAGTACTTC
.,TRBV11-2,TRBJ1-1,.,CASSTNRESEAFF,TGTGCCAGCAGCACCAACAGGGAATCTGAAGCTTTCTTT
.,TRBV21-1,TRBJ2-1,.,CASSKEGQRDFSYNEQFF,TGTGCCAGCAGCAAAGAGGGGCAGCGGGACTTCTCCTACAATGAGCAGTTCTTC
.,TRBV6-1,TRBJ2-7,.,CASSERHTNEQYF,TGTGCCAGCAGTGAGCGGCATACGAACGAGCAGTACTTC
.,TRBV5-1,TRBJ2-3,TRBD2,CASSRTGGPDTQYF,TGCGCCAGCAGCCGAACGGGAGGGCCGGATACGCAGTATTTT
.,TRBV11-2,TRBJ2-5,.,CASSPLPGLDQKTQYF,TGTGCCAGCAGCCCTCTCCCGGGACTGGACCAAAAGACCCAGTACTTC
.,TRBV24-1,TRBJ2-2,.,CATSVTQADTGELFF,TGTGCCACCAGTGTGACTCAGGCGGACACCGGGGAGCTGTTTTTT
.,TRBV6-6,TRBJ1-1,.,CASSYSGTPGTEAFF,TGTGCCAGCAGTTACTCCGGGACCCCGGGAACTGAAGCTTTCTTT
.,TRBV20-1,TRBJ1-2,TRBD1,CSASAGGGTGRVGDGYTF,TGCAGTGCTAGTGCGGGAGGAGGGACAGGGAGGGTCGGGGATGGCTACACCTTC
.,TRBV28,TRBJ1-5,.,CASSFTWGAGSNQPQHF,TGTGCCAGCAGTTTTACCTGGGGAGCGGGTAGCAATCAGCCCCAGCATTTT
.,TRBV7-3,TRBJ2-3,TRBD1,CASSSGTGLDTQYF,TGTGCCAGCAGCTCCGGGACAGGGCTAGATACGCAGTATTTT
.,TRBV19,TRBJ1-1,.,CASRPDRNPNTEAFF,TGTGCCAGTAGGCCCGACAGAAACCCGAACACTGAAGCTTTCTTT
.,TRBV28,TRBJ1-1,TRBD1,CASRLQGALSAFF,TGTGCCAGCAGGCTTCAGGGGGCGCTTTCCGCTTTCTTT
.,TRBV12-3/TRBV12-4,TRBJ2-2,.,CASSLLEAGELFF,TGTGCCAGCTCACTGTTAGAGGCCGGGGAGCTGTTTTTT
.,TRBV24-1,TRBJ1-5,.,CATSDPDQPQHF,TGTGCCACCAGTGACCCCGATCAGCCCCAGCATTTT
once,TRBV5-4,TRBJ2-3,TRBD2,CASSLVAGGPSDTQYF,TGTGCCAGCAGCTTGGTTGCGGGGGGGCCATCAGATACGCAGTATTTT
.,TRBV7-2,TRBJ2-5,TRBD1,CASSFIRDRQETQYF,TGTGCCAGCAGCTTTATAAGGGACAGACAAGAGACCCAGTACTTC
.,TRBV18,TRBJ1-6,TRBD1,CASSPGGTGDNNSPLHF,TGTGCCAGCTCACCAGGTGGGACAGGAGACAATAATTCACCCCTCCACTTT
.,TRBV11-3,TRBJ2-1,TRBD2,CASSLAVAGNNEQFF,TGTGCCAGCAGCTTAGCGGTAGCGGGGAACAATGAGCAGTTCTTC
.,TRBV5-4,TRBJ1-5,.,CASSLEEWLIQPQHF,TGTGCCAGCAGCTTGGAGGAGTGGCTTATTCAGCCCCAGCATTTT
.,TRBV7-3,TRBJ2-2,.,CASRIGAGELFF,TGTGCCAGTAGGATAGGGGCCGGGGAGCTGTTTTTT
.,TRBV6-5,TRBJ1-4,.,CASSRFQREKLFF,TGTGCCAGCAGCAGATTCCAGAGAGAAAAACTGTTTTTT
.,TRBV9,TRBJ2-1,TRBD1,CASSPGMSGDRGGSYNEQFF,TGTGCCAGCAGCCCCGGTATGTCAGGGGACAGGGGTGGTTCCTACAATGAGCAGTTCTTC
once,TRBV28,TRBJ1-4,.,CASNEGGDEKLFF,TGTGCCAGCAACGAGGGAGGGGATGAAAAACTGTTTTTT
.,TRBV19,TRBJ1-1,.,CASSRGSGQGGTEAFF,TGTGCCAGTAGTAGAGGATCAGGGCAGGGTGGTACTGAAGCTTTCTTT
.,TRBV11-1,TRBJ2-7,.,CASSSAGETYEQYF,TGTGCCAGCAGCTCAGCCGGCGAGACCTACGAGCAGTACTTC
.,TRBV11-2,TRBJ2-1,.,CASSLVLDAHEQFF,TGTGCCAGCAGCTTAGTTTTGGACGCCCATGAGCAGTTCTTC
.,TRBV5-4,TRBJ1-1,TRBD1,CASSPGQGRNTEAFF,TGTGCCAGCAGCCCAGGACAGGGCAGGAACACTGAAGCTTTCTTT
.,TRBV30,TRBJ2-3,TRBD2,CAWSVTRGGGADTQYF,TGTGCCTGGAGTGTAACCCGGGGCGGGGGGGCAGATACGCAGTATTTT
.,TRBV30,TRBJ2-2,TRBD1,CAGGQGAGELFF,TGTGCCGGGGGACAGGGGGCCGGGGAGCTGTTTTTT
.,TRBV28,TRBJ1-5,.,CASSPGRGWNQPQHF,TGTGCCAGCAGCCCGGGTAGGGGATGGAATCAGCCCCAGCATTTT
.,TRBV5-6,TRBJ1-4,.,CASSLGVPGDREKLFF,TGTGCCAGCAGCCTTGGGGTGCCAGGGGATCGTGAAAAACTGTTTTTT
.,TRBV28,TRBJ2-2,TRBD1,CASSLRVRVTRTGGPGELFF,TGTGCCAGCAGTTTAAGGGTTCGGGTAACCAGGACAGGGGGCCCCGGGGAGCTGTTTTTT
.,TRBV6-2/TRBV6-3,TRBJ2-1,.,CASSPTSRVTPEQFF,TGTGCCAGCAGTCCAACCTCCAGGGTAACGCCTGAGCAGTTCTTC
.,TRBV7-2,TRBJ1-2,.,CASSSPMLQGWGYTF,TGTGCCAGCAGCTCACCAATGCTACAGGGTTGGGGCTACACCTTC
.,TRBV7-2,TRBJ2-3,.,CASSFTGGEAQYF,TGTGCCAGCAGCTTTACCGGTGGAGAGGCGCAGTATTTT
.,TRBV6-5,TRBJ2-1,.,CASRPRSRGIYEQFF,TGTGCCAGCCGCCCCCGAAGTAGAGGAATCTATGAGCAGTTCTTC
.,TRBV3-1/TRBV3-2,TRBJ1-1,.,CASSQTGFRMNTEAFF,TGTGCCAGCAGCCAAACAGGGTTCAGGATGAACACTGAAGCTTTCTTT
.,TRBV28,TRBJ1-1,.,CASSSATNMNTEAFF,TGTGCCAGCAGTTCCGCGACAAATATGAACACTGAAGCTTTCTTT
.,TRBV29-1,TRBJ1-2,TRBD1,CSVGTPGTGVGGYTF,TGCAGCGTTGGGACGCCCGGGACAGGGGTGGGCGGCTACACCTTC
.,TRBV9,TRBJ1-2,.,CASSPTGRLDGYTF,TGTGCCAGCAGCCCCACGGGACGGCTAGATGGCTACACCTTC
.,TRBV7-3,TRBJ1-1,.,CASSLQGPLNTEAFF,TGTGCCAGCAGCCTCCAGGGGCCCCTGAACACTGAAGCTTTCTTT
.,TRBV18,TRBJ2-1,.,CASSLWANEQFF,TGTGCCAGCTCACTATGGGCCAATGAGCAGTTCTTC
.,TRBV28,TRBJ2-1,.,CASRKRGGADDNEQFF,TGTGCCAGCAGGAAACGGGGAGGAGCAGACGACAATGAGCAGTTCTTC
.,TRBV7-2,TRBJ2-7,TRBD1,CASSDIQGGYEQYF,TGTGCCAGCAGCGACATACAGGGGGGCTACGAGCAGTACTTC
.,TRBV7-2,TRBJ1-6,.,CASSLRGDNSPLHF,TGTGCCAGCAGCTTACGGGGGGACAATTCACCCCTCCACTTT
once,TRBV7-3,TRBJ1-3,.,CASSSQAGSGNTIYF,TGTGCCAGCAGCTCACAAGCCGGCTCTGGAAACACCATATATTTT
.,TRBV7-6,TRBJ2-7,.,CASSLAPDGRRIF,TGTGCCAGCAGCTTAGCTCCCGACGGACGCCGCATTTTC
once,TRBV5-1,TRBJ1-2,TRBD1,CASSLDRVGRGYGYTF,TGCGCCAGCAGCTTAGACAGGGTGGGCAGAGGCTATGGCTACACCTTC
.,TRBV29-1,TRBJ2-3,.,CSVEAGDGTDTQYF,TGCAGCGTTGAAGCAGGGGATGGCACAGATACGCAGTATTTT
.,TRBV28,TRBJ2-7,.,CASTSTRGPREQYF,TGTGCCAGCACCAGCACTAGGGGACCTCGGGAGCAGTACTTC
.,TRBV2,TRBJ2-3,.,CASGLRGESDTQYF,TGTGCCAGCGGTTTAAGGGGCGAGTCAGATACGCAGTATTTT
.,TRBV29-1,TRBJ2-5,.,CSASGGAGETQYF,TGCAGCGCCTCAGGAGGGGCAGGGGAGACCCAGTACTTC